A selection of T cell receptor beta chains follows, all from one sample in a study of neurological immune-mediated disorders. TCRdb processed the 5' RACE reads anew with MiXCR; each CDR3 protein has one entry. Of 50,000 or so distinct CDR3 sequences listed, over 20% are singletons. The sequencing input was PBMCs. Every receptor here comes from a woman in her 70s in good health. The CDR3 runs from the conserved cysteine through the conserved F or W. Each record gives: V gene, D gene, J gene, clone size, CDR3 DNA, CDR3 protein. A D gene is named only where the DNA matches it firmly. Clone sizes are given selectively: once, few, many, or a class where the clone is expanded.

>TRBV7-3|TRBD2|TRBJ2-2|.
TGTGCCAGCAGATTCACTAGCGGGGGGCCGGGCGGGGAGCTGTTTTTT
CASRFTSGGPGGELFF
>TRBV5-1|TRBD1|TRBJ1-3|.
TGCGCCAGCAGCTCCGGGGACAGTTCCTCTGGAAACACCATATATTTT
CASSSGDSSSGNTIYF
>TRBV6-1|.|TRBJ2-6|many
TGTGCCAGCTGCCTGACTGGGGCCAACGTCCTGACTTTC
CASCLTGANVLTF
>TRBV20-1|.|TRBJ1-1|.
TGCAGTGCTAGTCGGACAGCTAACACTGAAGCTTTCTTT
CSASRTANTEAFF
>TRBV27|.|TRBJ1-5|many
TGTGCCAGCAGTTTTGCCGGCGGATTCAATCAGCCCCAGCATTTT
CASSFAGGFNQPQHF
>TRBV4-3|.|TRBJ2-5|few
TGCGCCAGCAGCCAAGAAGGCTCAGACTTTACCCAGTACTTC
CASSQEGSDFTQYF
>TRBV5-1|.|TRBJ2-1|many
TGCGCCAGCACCCCCACCGGGCACTCCTACAATGAGCAGTTCTTC
CASTPTGHSYNEQFF
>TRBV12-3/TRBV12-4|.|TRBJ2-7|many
TGTGCCAGCAGTTTAGCGGCCTACGAGCAGTACTTC
CASSLAAYEQYF
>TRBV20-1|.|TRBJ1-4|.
TGCAGTGCTAGATGGCCGGCGGGGGGGAGTGAAAAACTGTTTTTT
CSARWPAGGSEKLFF
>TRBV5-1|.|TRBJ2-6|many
TGCGCCAGCAGGGAACCGTCAGGGGCCAACGTCCTGACTTTC
CASREPSGANVLTF
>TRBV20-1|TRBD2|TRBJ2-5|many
TGCAGTGCTAGAGTCGGGAGGGGTCAAGAGACCCAGTACTTC
CSARVGRGQETQYF
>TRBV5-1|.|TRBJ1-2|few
TGCGCCAGCAGCACAGGACCGGGAGGCTACACCTTC
CASSTGPGGYTF
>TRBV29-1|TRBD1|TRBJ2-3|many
TGCAGCGTTGAAGAAAATGGGACAGGGGGAGATACGCAGTATTTT
CSVEENGTGGDTQYF
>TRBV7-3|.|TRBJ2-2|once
TGTGCCAGCAGCTTAACGTACAGCTCGAACACCGGGGAGCTGTTTTTT
CASSLTYSSNTGELFF
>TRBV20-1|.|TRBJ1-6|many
TGCAGTGCTAGAGGGGGGTTTAATTCACCCCTCCACTTT
CSARGGFNSPLHF
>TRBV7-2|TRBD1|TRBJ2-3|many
TGTGCCAGCAGCGCGTACTCCGGGACAGGCACAGATACGCAGTATTTT
CASSAYSGTGTDTQYF
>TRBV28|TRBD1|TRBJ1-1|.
TGTGCCAGCAGTTCCCAAGGGGCGTCCCAGGGGGGCACTGAAGCTTTCTTT
CASSSQGASQGGTEAFF
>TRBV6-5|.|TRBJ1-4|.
TGTGCCAGCAGTCCTACTTACCCACCCTTAGACCGTGACGGAGGAAATGAAAAACTGTTTTTT
CASSPTYPPLDRDGGNEKLFF
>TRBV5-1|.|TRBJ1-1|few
TGCGCCAGCAGCTCCTACTCCGGGGCCATGAACACTGAAGCTTTCTTT
CASSSYSGAMNTEAFF
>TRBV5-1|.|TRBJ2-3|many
TGCGCCAGCAGCGTGGGGCCAAGCGGGCTAGATACGCAGTATTTT
CASSVGPSGLDTQYF
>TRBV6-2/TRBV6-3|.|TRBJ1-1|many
TGTGCCAGCAGTACTACCTACACTGAAGCTTTCTTT
CASSTTYTEAFF
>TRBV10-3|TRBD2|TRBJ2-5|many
TGTGCCATCAGTGCCGGGACTAGCGGGTTGGGGGAGACCCAGTACTTC
CAISAGTSGLGETQYF
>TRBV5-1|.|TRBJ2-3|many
TGCGCCAGCAGCTCCCAAGTCTCCACAGATACGCAGTATTTT
CASSSQVSTDTQYF
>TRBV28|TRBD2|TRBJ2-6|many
TGTGCCAGCAGTCCCGGGTTGGGACTAGCGGGGACCTCTGGGGCCAACGTCCTGACTTTC
CASSPGLGLAGTSGANVLTF
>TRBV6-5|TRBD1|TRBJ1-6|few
TGTGCCAGCAGTTACCGGACAGGGATGAATTCACCCCTCCACTTT
CASSYRTGMNSPLHF
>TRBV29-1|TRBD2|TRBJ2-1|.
TGCAGCGTTGGGACTAGCGGGGGCTCCTACAATGAGCAGTTCTTC
CSVGTSGGSYNEQFF
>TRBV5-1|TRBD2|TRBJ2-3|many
TGCGCCAGCAGCTTGGTCGAGGGAGGGCCTGGAGATACGCAGTATTTT
CASSLVEGGPGDTQYF
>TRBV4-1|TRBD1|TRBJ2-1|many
TGCGCCAGCAGCCGAAGGGGGGGACAGGGCGGATTTGAGCAGTTCTTC
CASSRRGGQGGFEQFF
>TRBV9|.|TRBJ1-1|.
TGTGCCAGCAGCGCAGCTTCGGGCACTGAAGCTTTCTTT
CASSAASGTEAFF
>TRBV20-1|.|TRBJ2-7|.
TGCAGTGCTAGAGATAGTAGGGGAACCTACGAGCAGTACTTC
CSARDSRGTYEQYF
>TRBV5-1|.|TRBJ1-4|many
TGCGCCAGCAGCTACACAGGGTCTGACGAAAAACTGTTTTTT
CASSYTGSDEKLFF
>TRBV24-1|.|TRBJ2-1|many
TGTGCCACCAGTGATTTGAGTGGGGCTAGCTCCTACAATGAGCAGTTCTTC
CATSDLSGASSYNEQFF
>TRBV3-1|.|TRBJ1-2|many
TGTGCCAGCAGCCAAGAGGCGGCAGGCTATGGCTACACCTTC
CASSQEAAGYGYTF
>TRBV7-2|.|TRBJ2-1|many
TGTGCCAGCAGCAGAGGGGGGCGCGTTTACAATGAGCAGTTCTTC
CASSRGGRVYNEQFF
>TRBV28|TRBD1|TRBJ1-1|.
TGTGCCAGCAGTCCCCAACGGACAGGGTGGCCTGAAGCTTTCTTT
CASSPQRTGWPEAFF
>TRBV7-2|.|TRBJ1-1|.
TGTGCCAGCAGCTGGGCTTTGAACACTGAAGCTTTCTTT
CASSWALNTEAFF
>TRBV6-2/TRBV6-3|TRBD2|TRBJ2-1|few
TGTGCCAGCAGTTACTCCGGGACTAGCGGGTATTACTCCTACAATGAGCAGTTCTTC
CASSYSGTSGYYSYNEQFF
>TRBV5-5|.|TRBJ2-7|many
TGTGCCAGCACCCTCGGCGGTGGCTTCTACGAGCAGTACTTC
CASTLGGGFYEQYF
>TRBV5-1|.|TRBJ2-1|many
TGCGCCAGCAGCTTGGATCGGTACAATGAGCAGTTCTTC
CASSLDRYNEQFF
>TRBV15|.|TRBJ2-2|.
TGTGCCACCAGCAGAGAACTCGGGGAGCTGTTTTTT
CATSRELGELFF